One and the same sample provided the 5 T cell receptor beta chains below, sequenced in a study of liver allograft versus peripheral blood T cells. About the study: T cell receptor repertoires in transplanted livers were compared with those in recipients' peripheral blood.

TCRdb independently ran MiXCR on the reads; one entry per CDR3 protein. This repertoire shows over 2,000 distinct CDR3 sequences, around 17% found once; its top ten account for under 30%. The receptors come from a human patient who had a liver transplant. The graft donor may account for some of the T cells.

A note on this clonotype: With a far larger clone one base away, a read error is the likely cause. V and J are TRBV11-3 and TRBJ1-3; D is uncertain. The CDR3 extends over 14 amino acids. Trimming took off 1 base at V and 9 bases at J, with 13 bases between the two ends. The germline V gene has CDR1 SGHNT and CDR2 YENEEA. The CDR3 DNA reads TGTGCCAGCAGCTTAGGAGGGAGTGGTGTCACCATATATTTT. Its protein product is CASSLGGSGVTIYF. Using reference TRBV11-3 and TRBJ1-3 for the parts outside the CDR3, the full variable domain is EAGVVQSPRYKIIEKKQPVAFWCNPISGHNTLYWYLQNLGQGPELLIRYENEEAVDDSQLPKDRFSAERLKGVDSTLKIQPAELGDSAVYLCASSLGGSGVTIYFGEGSWLTVV.

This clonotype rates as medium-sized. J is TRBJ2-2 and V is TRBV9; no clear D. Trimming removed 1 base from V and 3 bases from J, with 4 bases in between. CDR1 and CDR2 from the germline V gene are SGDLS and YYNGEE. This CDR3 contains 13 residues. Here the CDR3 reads CASSVSYTGELFF. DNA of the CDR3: TGTGCCAGCAGCGTAAGTTACACCGGGGAGCTGTTTTTT.

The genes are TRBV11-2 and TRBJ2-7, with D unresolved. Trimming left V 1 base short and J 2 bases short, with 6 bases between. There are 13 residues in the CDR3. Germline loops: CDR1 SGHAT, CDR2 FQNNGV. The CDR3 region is CASSLGTPYEQYV. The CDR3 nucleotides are TGTGCCAGCAGCTTAGGAACACCCTACGAGCAGTACGTC.

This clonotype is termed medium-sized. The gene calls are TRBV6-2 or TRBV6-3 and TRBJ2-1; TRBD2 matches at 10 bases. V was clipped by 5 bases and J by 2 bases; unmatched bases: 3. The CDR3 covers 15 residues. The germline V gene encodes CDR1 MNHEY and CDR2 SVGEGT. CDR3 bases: TGTGCCAGCAGTCTTAGCGGGAGGCCCTACAATGAGCAGTTCTTC. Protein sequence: CASSLSGRPYNEQFF.

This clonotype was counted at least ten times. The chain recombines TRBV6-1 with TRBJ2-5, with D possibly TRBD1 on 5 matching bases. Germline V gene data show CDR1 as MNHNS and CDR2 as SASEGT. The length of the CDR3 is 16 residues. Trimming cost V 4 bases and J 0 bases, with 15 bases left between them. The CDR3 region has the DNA TGTGCCAGCAGTGTAGAGAAGGACACCAACCAAGAGACCCAGTACTTC. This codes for CASSVEKDTNQETQYF.